This T cell receptor beta chain was identified during a study of OX40 agonist ivuxolimab in advanced cancers. The assay was immunoSEQ multiplex PCR, and TCRdb's table has in-frame clones only and misses some. The sample shows about 20,000 clones, 70% to 90% of them seen only once. Trimming removed 0 bases from V and 6 bases from J, with 12 bases in between. The V gene's germline CDR1 is ENHRY and CDR2 SYGVKD. The CDR3 has 14 amino acids. This chain connects TRBV10-3 to TRBJ2-7; D may be TRBD1 (6 bases). This receptor was identified in an adult with an advanced solid tumor such as melanoma, head and neck, liver or kidney cancer. The sample consisted of CD4+ or CD8+ T cells sorted from blood, taken in a trial of the OX40 agonist ivuxolimab. This chain's CDR3 is CAISESMGAPEQYF. The CDR3 DNA reads TGTGCCATCAGTGAGTCGATGGGGGCTCCCGAGCAGTACTTC.